The clone carrying this T cell receptor (beta chain) was recorded many times. Its specificity is not known. This entry belongs to a study of T-cell reconstitution after alpha-beta-depleted transplantation in children. Overall study results and limits: T-cell counts and diversity were attributed mostly to newly produced T cells one year after transplant. Surviving recipient T cells and thymic progenitors produced the high day-60 TCRbeta diversity seen in some patients. In patients about two months after transplant, alpha-beta T cells reportedly arose from several hundred expanded graft clones.

It was with unique molecular identifiers that the TCRbeta library was prepared. TCRdb re-called the PCR reads through MiXCR, storing one row per CDR3 protein. This repertoire shows 200,000 to 250,000 distinct CDR3 sequences, roughly 8.3% found once; its top ten account for approximately 34%. V trimming: 6 bases; J trimming: 9 bases; junction bases outside the gene matches: 4. The CDR3 sequence is 13 residues long. The germline gives CDR1 KGHSH, CDR2 LQKENI. The gene calls are TRBV18 and TRBJ2-1; 11 bases align to TRBD1. The sample here was PBMCs, mostly from graft donor cells, taken 360 days after TCRalphabeta/CD19-depleted stem cell transplant. This receptor was obtained from a male patient between 2 and 10 years old who had a stem cell transplant for acute myeloid leukemia, so the T cells may come from the graft donor. CDR3 nucleotide sequence: TGTGCCAGCTCGCGGACAGGGGGCGGTGAGCAGTTCTTC. Its translation: CASSRTGGGEQFF.